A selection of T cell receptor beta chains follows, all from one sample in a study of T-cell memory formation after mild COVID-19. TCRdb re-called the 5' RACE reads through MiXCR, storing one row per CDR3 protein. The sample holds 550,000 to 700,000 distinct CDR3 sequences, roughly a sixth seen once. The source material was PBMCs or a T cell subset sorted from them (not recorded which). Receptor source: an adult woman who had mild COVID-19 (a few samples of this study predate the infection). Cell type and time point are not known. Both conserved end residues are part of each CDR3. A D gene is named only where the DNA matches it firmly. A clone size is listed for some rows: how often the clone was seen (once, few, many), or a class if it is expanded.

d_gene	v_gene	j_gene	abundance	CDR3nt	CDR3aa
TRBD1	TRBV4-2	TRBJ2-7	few	TGTGCCAGCAGCCAAGCCTTCCTGGACAGGGACGAGCAGTACTTC	CASSQAFLDRDEQYF
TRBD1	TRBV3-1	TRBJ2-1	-	TGTGCCAGCAACAGACAGGGGGCCGAGCGGGAGAACTTCTTC	CASNRQGAERENFF
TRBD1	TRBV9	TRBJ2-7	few	TGTGCCAGCAGCGATCATCCGGGACAGGGGGACTACGAGCAGTACTTC	CASSDHPGQGDYEQYF
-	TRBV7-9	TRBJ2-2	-	TGTGCCAGCAGCCCCTCGGAGGGATCGAACACCGGGGAGCTGTTTTTT	CASSPSEGSNTGELFF
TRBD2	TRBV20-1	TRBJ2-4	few	TGCAGTGCTATCCGCTTGGGACTAGCGGGAGGCCGGGACATTCAGTACTTC	CSAIRLGLAGGRDIQYF
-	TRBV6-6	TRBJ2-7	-	TGTGCCAGCAGAGTTACCGGGACTCTTAATCGGGAGCAGTACTTC	CASRVTGTLNREQYF
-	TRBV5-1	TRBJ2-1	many	TGCGCCAGCTCGCTTGCTACTTACAATGCGGATGAGCAGTTCTTC	CASSLATYNADEQFF
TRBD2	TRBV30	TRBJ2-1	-	TGTGCCTGGAACCCCCTAGCGGGGTTCGACAATGAGCAGTTCTTC	CAWNPLAGFDNEQFF
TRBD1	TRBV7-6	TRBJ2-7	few	TGTGCCAGCAGCTTAGAGGTGGACAGGGGCCACGAGCAGTACTTC	CASSLEVDRGHEQYF
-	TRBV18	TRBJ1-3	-	TGTGCCAGCTCACCCCTGGCCGCCAGATACCCTGGAAACACCATATATTTT	CASSPLAARYPGNTIYF
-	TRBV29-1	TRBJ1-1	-	TGCAGCGTTGAAGTAGGGCCTGAAGCTTTCTTT	CSVEVGPEAFF